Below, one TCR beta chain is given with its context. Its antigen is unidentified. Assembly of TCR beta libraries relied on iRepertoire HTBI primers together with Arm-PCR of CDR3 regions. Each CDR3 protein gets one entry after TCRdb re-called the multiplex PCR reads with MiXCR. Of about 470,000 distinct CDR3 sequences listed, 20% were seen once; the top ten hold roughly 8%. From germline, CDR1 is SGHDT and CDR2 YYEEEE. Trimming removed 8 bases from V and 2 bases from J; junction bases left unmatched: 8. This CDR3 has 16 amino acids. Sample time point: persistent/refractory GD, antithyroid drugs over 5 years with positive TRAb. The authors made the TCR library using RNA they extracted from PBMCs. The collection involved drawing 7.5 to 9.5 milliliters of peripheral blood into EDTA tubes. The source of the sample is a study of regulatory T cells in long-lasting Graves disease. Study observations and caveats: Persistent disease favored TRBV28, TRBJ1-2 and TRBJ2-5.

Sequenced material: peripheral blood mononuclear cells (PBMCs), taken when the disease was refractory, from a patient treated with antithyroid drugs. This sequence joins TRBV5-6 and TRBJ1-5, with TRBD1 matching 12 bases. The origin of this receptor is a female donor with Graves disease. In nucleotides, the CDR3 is TGTGCCAGTAGGGACAGGGGGCCGGGTGGCAATCAGCCCCAGCATTTT. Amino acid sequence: CASRDRGPGGNQPQHF.